This T cell receptor beta chain was captured by sequencing in a study of T cell changes during pregnancy in multiple sclerosis. The data were produced by immunoSEQ multiplex PCR, yet TCRdb's version contains in-frame clones alone and is incomplete. The sample shows roughly 70,000 clones, about nine tenths of them seen only once. Germline V gene lookup returns CDR1 MNHEY and CDR2 SVGAGI. Trimming stripped 3 bases from V and 1 base from J, with 12 bases between. This CDR3 is built from 15 residues. Specimen: peripheral blood, collected in the third trimester of pregnancy. V gene TRBV6-5 combines with J gene TRBJ1-1; D not resolved. The receptor was derived from a female donor with multiple sclerosis, enrolled in a pregnancy study. The CDR3 here is CASSYGDPRNTEAFF. DNA of the CDR3: TGTGCCAGCAGTTATGGAGACCCCAGGAACACTGAAGCTTTCTTT.